The 25 T cell receptor beta chains in this list originate from one sample, sequenced in a study of cytomegalovirus exposure and HLA in healthy donors. PCR primers comprised 60 Vbeta and 13 Jbeta primers. The method was immunoSEQ multiplex PCR; TCRdb's version includes in-frame clones alone and lacks a portion of them. Of 150,000 to 200,000 clones listed, around 80% are singletons. Sequencing was carried out using PBMCs. The receptors here all came from a woman aged 30 to 39 in good health and CMV-seropositive.

The chain links TRBV5-4 to TRBJ2-1, with TRBD2 matching 12 bases. J gave up 5 bases and V 3 bases, and 6 bases lay outside the gene matches. The CDR3 runs 16 residues. The germline CDR1 and CDR2 sequences are SGHNT and YYREEE (reference sequence). The CDR3 protein is CASSWGLAGGDNEQFF. In DNA, the CDR3 is TGTGCCAGCAGCTGGGGACTAGCGGGTGGAGACAATGAGCAGTTCTTC.

The chain carries TRBV10-2 and TRBJ1-2, with 8 positions matching TRBD1. This CDR3 has 14 amino acids. Germline V gene sequence: CDR1 WSHSY, CDR2 SAAADI. V shed 4 bases, J shed 6 bases, and the junction held 7 bases outside the gene matches. In DNA form, the CDR3 reads TGCGCCAGCAGTGGGACAGGGACCCTTGATGGCTACACCTTC. Protein sequence: CASSGTGTLDGYTF.

This clone occurred once. The chain employs TRBV27 and TRBJ2-3; 7 bases are shared with TRBD1. V was clipped by 0 bases and J by 3 bases; unmatched bases: 3. This CDR3 contains 15 residues. Per germline, CDR1 MNHEY and CDR2 SMNVEV (reference sequence). CDR3 sequence: CASSLSRGRTDTQYF. In nucleotides, the CDR3 is TGTGCCAGCAGTTTATCGAGGGGGCGGACAGATACGCAGTATTTT.

V is TRBV2 and J is TRBJ1-1; weak D call: TRBD1 (6 bases). This CDR3 has 13 residues. V shed 5 bases and J shed 2 bases, with 9 bases lying between them. The V gene's germline CDR1 is SNHLY and CDR2 FYNNEI. CDR3 coding DNA: TGTGCCAGCAGTTGGACAGTAAACACTGAAGCTTTCTTT. This sequence encodes CASSWTVNTEAFF.

This clone was counted only a few times. The rearrangement joins TRBV4-3 to TRBJ1-1, with TRBD1 matching over 7 bases. The V segment lost 0 bases and the J segment 4 bases; nucleotides outside the gene matches: 8. Germline CDR1 LGHNA, CDR2 YSLEER. CDR3 length: 16 amino acids. The CDR3 DNA is TGCGCCAGCAGCCAAGACGCCCAGGGGGGAAGCACTGAAGCTTTCTTT. It encodes CASSQDAQGGSTEAFF.

This clone was seen a handful of times. The rearrangement uses TRBV28 and TRBJ1-5, with 9 bases that match TRBD1. V lost 1 base, J lost 5 bases, and 6 bases stayed unmatched. The CDR3 extends over 16 amino acids. Germline V gene data show CDR1 as MDHEN and CDR2 as SYDVKM. CDR3 residues: CASSLLTGGEDQPQHF. The CDR3 nucleotides are TGTGCCAGCAGTTTATTAACAGGGGGCGAGGATCAGCCCCAGCATTTT.

This clone was detected a few times. The chain employs TRBV29-1 and TRBJ1-1, with TRBD1 as a possible D gene (6 bases). The CDR3 has 14 amino acids. The V gene's germline CDR1 is SQVTM and CDR2 ANQGSEA. V gave up 7 bases and J gave up 0 bases, with 15 bases separating them. CDR3 amino acids: CSAARQDMNTEAFF. In DNA form, the CDR3 reads TGCAGCGCCGCCCGACAGGACATGAACACTGAAGCTTTCTTT. Using reference TRBV29-1 and TRBJ1-1 for the parts outside the CDR3, the full variable domain is SAVISQKPSRDICQRGTSLTIQCQVDSQVTMMFWYRQQPGQSLTLIATANQGSEATYESGFVIDKFPISRPNLTFSTLTVSNMSPEDSSIYLCSAARQDMNTEAFFGQGTRLTVV.

The chain combines TRBV11-2 with TRBJ2-2; the D is unclear. CDR1 and CDR2 from the germline V gene are SGHAT and FQNNGV. Trimming took off 2 bases at V and 4 bases at J, with 8 bases between the two ends. CDR3 length: 14 residues. The CDR3 sequence: CASSLMGLTGELFF. The CDR3 DNA is TGTGCCAGCAGCTTAATGGGCCTCACCGGGGAGCTGTTTTTT.

This chain links TRBV5-1 with TRBJ1-2; D remains unclear. There are 15 residues in the CDR3. V was clipped by 0 bases and J by 3 bases, with 12 bases between them. In germline, CDR1 is SGHRS, CDR2 YFSETQ. Here the CDR3 reads CASSLDGREYYGYTF. Here the CDR3 DNA reads TGCGCCAGCAGCTTGGATGGGAGGGAGTACTATGGCTACACCTTC.

This clone was observed a single time. This chain links TRBV5-1 with TRBJ1-6; TRBD1 matches 9 bases. V gave up 1 base and J gave up 7 bases; unmatched junction bases: 3. This CDR3 contains 15 residues. Germline V CDR1 and CDR2: SGHRS, YFSETQ. Here the CDR3 DNA reads TGCGCCAGCAGCTTGAACAGGGGGCGGAATTCACCCCTCCACTTT. Residues: CASSLNRGRNSPLHF.

V usage is TRBV5-1 and J usage is TRBJ1-4; no definite D call. This CDR3 is built from 14 residues. The germline V gene has CDR1 SGHRS and CDR2 YFSETQ. Between the trimmed V and J ends, which lost 2 bases and 7 bases, there was a span of 12 bases. CDR3 nucleotide sequence: TGCGCCAGCAGCTTTGATTCCGGGAGTGAAAAACTGTTTTTT. Protein product: CASSFDSGSEKLFF.

The V and J genes are TRBV7-2 and TRBJ2-2; D possibly corresponds to TRBD2 (5 bases). The CDR3 contains 14 residues. CDR1 SGHTA and CDR2 FQGNSA come from the germline V gene. V lost 11 bases and J 2 bases, leaving 15 bases between the germline ends. The CDR3 loop is CASGEGRNTGELFF. CDR3 nucleotide sequence: TGTGCCTCCGGGGAAGGGCGCAACACCGGGGAGCTGTTTTTT.

The chain recombines TRBV5-4 with TRBJ1-1; a weak D match, TRBD1 (5 bases). V was clipped by 4 bases and J by 3 bases, with 16 bases between them. The CDR3 loop spans 15 amino acids. From germline, CDR1 is SGHNT and CDR2 YYREEE (reference sequence). This chain's CDR3 is CASSQDGTGDTEAFF. In nucleotides, the CDR3 is TGTGCCAGCAGCCAGGACGGGACTGGGGACACTGAAGCTTTCTTT.

J is TRBJ2-5 and V is TRBV30, with TRBD2 matching over 9 bases. The V gene's germline CDR1 is GTSNPN and CDR2 SVGIG (reference sequence). The V segment lost 0 bases and the J segment 1 base; nucleotides outside the gene matches: 6. This CDR3 is 16 amino acids long. The CDR3 loop reads CAWSVWRGGPQETQYF. CDR3 nucleotide sequence: TGTGCCTGGAGTGTATGGCGGGGGGGCCCCCAAGAGACCCAGTACTTC.

The CDR3 loop reads CASSYSYTGELFF. The CDR3 DNA is TGTGCCAGCAGTTACTCGTATACCGGGGAGCTGTTTTTT. The chain couples TRBV6-6 to TRBJ2-2, with D hard to call. Germline CDR1 is MNHNY and CDR2 is SVGAGI (reference sequence). V dropped 0 bases and J dropped 5 bases, with 4 bases sitting between them. The CDR3 consists of 13 residues.

J is TRBJ2-7 and V is TRBV29-1; 8 bases align to TRBD2. The V segment lost 6 bases and the J segment 0 bases; nucleotides outside the gene matches: 7. CDR3 length: 14 amino acids. Germline CDR1 and CDR2: SQVTM and ANQGSEA. CDR3 sequence reads: CSVGAGGLSYEQYF. For the CDR3, the DNA is TGCAGCGTGGGGGCGGGAGGCCTCTCCTACGAGCAGTACTTC.

The chain uses TRBV18 and TRBJ2-1; weak D call: TRBD2 (5 bases). CDR1 and CDR2 from the germline V gene are KGHSH and LQKENI. There are 15 residues in the CDR3. The ends were cut back, 5 bases at V and 2 bases at J, with 13 bases in the middle. Written as DNA, the CDR3 is TGTGCCAGCTCATCAGGACTCGCAACCTACAATGAGCAGTTCTTC. This gives the protein CASSSGLATYNEQFF.

The chain uses TRBV27 and TRBJ2-1, with unresolved D. The V end was cut by 5 bases, the J end by 0 bases, with 11 bases between. The CDR3 sequence is 15 residues long. The germline V gene has CDR1 MNHEY and CDR2 SMNVEV (reference sequence). As DNA, the CDR3 is TGTGCCAGCAGTCCTCAGGTTCTCTCCTACAATGAGCAGTTCTTC. This sequence encodes CASSPQVLSYNEQFF.

This chain connects TRBV7-6 to TRBJ2-1; 7 nucleotides match TRBD2. Looked up from germline, CDR1 is SGHVS and CDR2 is FNYEAQ. With 7 bases clipped from V and 4 bases from J, the junction kept 10 bases outside the gene matches. The CDR3 runs to 15 residues. CDR3 nucleotides: TGTGCCAGCACGACCCAGCGGGGTGGTTACAATGAGCAGTTCTTC. Protein sequence: CASTTQRGGYNEQFF.

This clone was detected only a few times. The V call is TRBV10-1, the J call TRBJ2-3; weak D call: TRBD2 (6 bases). V was pared by 5 bases and J by 1 base, with 19 bases between. Germline-derived CDR1 and CDR2 are WNHNN and SYGVQD (reference sequence). The CDR3 runs 17 residues. The DNA of the CDR3 is TGCGCCAGCAGTACCGTTAAGGGAGGTACGGGCACAGATACGCAGTATTTT. It is translated as CASSTVKGGTGTDTQYF.

This chain connects TRBV4-3 to TRBJ1-1; 7 bases are a match to TRBD1. There are 14 residues in the CDR3. Germline lookup yields CDR1 LGHNA and CDR2 YSLEER. V shed 3 bases and J 6 bases; nucleotides not matched to a gene: 7. CDR3 amino acids: CASSHRQGTPEAFF. Here the CDR3 DNA reads TGCGCCAGCAGCCACCGACAGGGAACGCCTGAAGCTTTCTTT.

This sequence joins TRBV6-6 and TRBJ2-2, with 9 bases matching TRBD1. The CDR3 consists of 15 residues. The V gene's germline CDR1 is MNHNY and CDR2 SVGAGI (reference sequence). V lost 5 bases and J lost 5; bases outside the gene matches: 6. CDR3 region: CASSPTGGGTGELFF. The CDR3 DNA sequence: TGTGCCAGCAGTCCCACAGGGGGCGGGACCGGGGAGCTGTTTTTT.

This clone appeared a few times. The rearrangement uses TRBV6-9 and TRBJ2-7; 8 positions match TRBD2. Germline loops: CDR1 MNHGY, CDR2 SVAAGI. The V gene end was trimmed by 9 bases and the J gene end by 3 bases; junction bases not matched to a gene: 7. The CDR3 is made up of 13 amino acids. CDR3 bases: TGTGCCAGTCACCTGGGGACTAGCTACGAGCAGTACTTC. Its protein product is CASHLGTSYEQYF.

The J gene is TRBJ2-7, the V gene TRBV5-4; 13 bases fit TRBD2. CDR1 and CDR2 from the germline V gene are SGHNT and YYREEE (reference sequence). The CDR3 covers 19 residues. V shed 0 bases, J shed 4 bases, and the junction held 13 bases outside the gene matches. The CDR3 DNA sequence: TGTGCCAGCAGCTTGGGGGGACTAGCGGGAAAAGGAAATTCATACGAGCAGTACTTC. Its protein product is CASSLGGLAGKGNSYEQYF.

This clone appeared a few times. This chain joins TRBV5-4 and TRBJ2-5; D unresolved. V lost 0 bases and J lost 0, with 9 bases in between. From germline, CDR1 is SGHNT and CDR2 YYREEE (reference sequence). The length of the CDR3 is 15 residues. CDR3 in DNA: TGTGCCAGCAGCTTGGATCTCTTGTACCAAGAGACCCAGTACTTC. This encodes CASSLDLLYQETQYF.